The clone carrying this T cell receptor beta chain was seen only a few times. What it recognizes is unknown. This specimen belongs to a study of tumor-infiltrating lymphocytes in localized non-small cell lung cancer. Study context: From each patient, both tumor and uninvolved lung, non-adjacent to tumor, were sampled.

CDR3 length: 14 residues. V shed 5 bases, J shed 7 bases, and the junction held 7 bases outside the gene matches. Looked up from germline, CDR1 is SGHVS and CDR2 is FNYEAQ. Assay used: immunoSEQ multiplex PCR; TCRdb lists only in-frame clones, some missing. Of over 15,000 clones in the sample, approximately 49% were seen once. Study-wide results and caveats: Recurrence-free survival showed no association with tumor T-cell fraction. Different pieces of the same tissue went to different assays, confounding technical variation with intratumor heterogeneity. Available tissue quantity limited TCR sequencing to a patient subset.

This chain links TRBV7-6 with TRBJ2-7, with 11 bases fitting TRBD2. The TCR was taken from a human donor with non-small cell lung cancer. Sequenced material: lung tumor tissue. The CDR3 spells CASSVSGGAKEQYF. The CDR3 DNA is TGTGCCAGCAGCGTTAGCGGGGGGGCGAAGGAGCAGTACTTC. Combining the CDR3 with reference TRBV7-6 and TRBJ2-7 gives the whole variable domain GAGVSQSPRYKVTKRGQDVALRCDPISGHVSLYWYRQALGQGPEFLTYFNYEAQQDKSGLPNDRFSAERPEGSISTLTIQRTEQRDSAMYRCASSVSGGAKEQYFGPGTRLTVT.